The sequence of this T cell receptor beta chain was determined in a study of blood T cells in healthy people across ages. Regarding the study as a whole: Greater diversity and more naive CD4+ cells were seen in long-lived donors than in aged donors. It was held that the diversity estimates obtained from one million T cells were underestimates. Changes seen in expanded clonotypes were possibly confounded by donor CMV status left unknown.

Between the trimmed V and J ends, which lost 8 bases and 4 bases, there was a span of 9 bases. The CDR3 is made up of 13 amino acids. This clonotype has just one count. As yet, its antigen is unknown. A sample-barcoded 5' primer and a J-beta primer mix were used in a second PCR of about 6 to 11 cycles. TCRdb redid the calling of the 5' RACE reads with MiXCR, one entry per CDR3 protein. Altogether about 1.5 million distinct CDR3 sequences are present, roughly two fifths being singletons, with the ten largest covering approximately 4.1%. The clonotype was recovered from a woman between 18 and 29 years old in good health. The rearrangement uses TRBV12-3 or TRBV12-4 and TRBJ1-6, with TRBD1 as a possible D gene (5 bases). The sequenced material came from blood. CDR3 region: CASRDGYNSPLHF. The CDR3 DNA reads as TGTGCCAGCCGGGACGGATATAATTCACCCCTCCACTTT.